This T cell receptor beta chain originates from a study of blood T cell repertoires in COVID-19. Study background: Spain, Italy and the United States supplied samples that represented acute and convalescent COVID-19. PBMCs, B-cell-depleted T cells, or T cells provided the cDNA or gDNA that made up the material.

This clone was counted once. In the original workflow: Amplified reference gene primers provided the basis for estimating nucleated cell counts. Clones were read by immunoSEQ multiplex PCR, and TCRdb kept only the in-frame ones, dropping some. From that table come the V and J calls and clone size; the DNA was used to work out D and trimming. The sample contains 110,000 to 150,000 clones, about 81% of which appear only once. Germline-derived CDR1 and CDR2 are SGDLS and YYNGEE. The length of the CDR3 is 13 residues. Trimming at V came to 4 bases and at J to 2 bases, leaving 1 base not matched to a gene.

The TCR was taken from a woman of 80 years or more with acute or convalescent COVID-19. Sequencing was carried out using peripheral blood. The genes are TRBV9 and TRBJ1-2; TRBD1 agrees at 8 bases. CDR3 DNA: TGTGCCAGCAGCCGGGACAGGAACTATGGCTACACCTTC. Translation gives CASSRDRNYGYTF.